This note documents a single T cell receptor beta chain sequence. The antigen remains unidentified. Sequenced by immunoSEQ multiplex PCR; TCRdb stores in-frame clones only, minus some. This table has over 10,000 clones, around 80% appearing once. The record originates from a study of CD4+ T cells in melanoma. Study conclusions and caveats: A reported correlation linked neoantigen-specific CD4+ T cells to CD8+, macrophage and B cell function. Neoantigen-specific CD4+ T cells in melanoma reportedly had diverse differentiation states.

Germline-derived CDR1 and CDR2 are MNHNY and SVGAGI (reference sequence). Trimming shortened V by 2 bases and J by 1 base, and 6 bases separated the two germline ends. The CDR3 runs to 14 residues. Sequencing was done on a sample of cells from a culture (not recorded whether cultured in vitro). This TCR was sampled from a human donor with melanoma. The J gene is TRBJ2-1, the V gene TRBV6-6; D is unresolved. The CDR3 is CASSYDGSYNEQFF. CDR3 nucleotides: TGTGCCAGCAGTTACGACGGATCCTACAATGAGCAGTTCTTC.